What follows describes a single T cell receptor (beta chain). Its specificity is unknown. The data are from a study of Ad26.COV2.S vaccination and SARS-CoV-2 variants. Study context: Within the COV1001 Ad26.COV2.S trial arm, the donor was enrolled.

V shed 2 bases and J shed 2 bases, with 17 bases lying between them. Germline CDR1 and CDR2: MNHEY and SVGEGT. This CDR3 has 17 amino acids. Produced via immunoSEQ multiplex PCR; TCRdb's table is partial and in-frame only. There are 410,000 or so clones in the sample; around 90% occur only once, and approximately 12% lies in the top ten. Documented treatment: approximately 18 received Ad26.COV2.S at low or high dose, single or two shots; roughly five received placebo; per-sample allocation not given. Vaccine and placebo recipients were sampled on day 63 after the first injection. Based in Boston, the donor was an adult of 18-55 years. Study-level results: TCR breadth and depth estimates may have understated total T cell responses.

The source material was peripheral blood, sampled in a trial of Ad26.COV2.S vaccine versus placebo. The chain recombines TRBV6-2 or TRBV6-3 with TRBJ2-3, with a weak D call TRBD2 (7 bases). The TCR comes from a person aged 18-60 years who received the Ad26.COV2.S COVID-19 vaccine or a placebo. DNA for the CDR3: TGTGCCAGCAGTTACATGGAGACGGGGGGCTACACAGATACGCAGTATTTT. Its protein is CASSYMETGGYTDTQYF.